What follows are 5 T cell receptor beta chains derived from one specimen sequenced in a study of PD-1 blockade in classical Hodgkin lymphoma. Clones were read by immunoSEQ multiplex PCR, and TCRdb kept only the in-frame ones, dropping some. The sample yields about 25,000 clones, under 95% seen once. The time point: newly diagnosed, previously untreated cHL patient sample. Thawed PBMCs yielded CD4+ T cells through magnetic negative selection. Source material: CD4+ T cells from blood. The receptors stem from a human donor with classical Hodgkin lymphoma.

The chain recombines TRBV6-1 with TRBJ1-1; weak D call: TRBD1 (5 bases). The CDR3 is 12 residues long. Germline CDR1 is MNHNS and CDR2 is SASEGT. Trimming removed 8 bases at V and 4 bases at J, with 11 bases between. The chain's CDR3 is CASARVGTEAFF. The CDR3 bases are TGTGCCAGCGCCAGGGTGGGCACTGAAGCTTTCTTT.

The J gene is TRBJ1-1, the V gene TRBV6-5; tentative D call: TRBD1 (5 bases). The CDR3 sequence is 13 residues long. Between the trimmed V and J ends, which lost 7 bases and 1 base, there was a span of 10 bases. Looked up from germline, CDR1 is MNHEY and CDR2 is SVGAGI. This CDR3 reads CASTRGRNTEAFF. The CDR3 DNA reads as TGTGCCAGCACAAGGGGCCGGAACACTGAAGCTTTCTTT.

The rearrangement uses TRBV11-2 and TRBJ2-1, with D tentatively TRBD1 or TRBD2 (7 bases each). Deletions cut 5 bases from V and 11 bases from J, with 22 bases between. CDR3 length: 15 amino acids. Germline V gene data show CDR1 as SGHAT and CDR2 as FQNNGV. The CDR3 DNA is TGTGCCAGCAGCCCAGCGGGACGGACAGGAATGAAGCAGTTCTTC. It encodes CASSPAGRTGMKQFF.

This chain links TRBV28 with TRBJ2-7, with D perhaps being TRBD1 or TRBD2 (6 bases each). Trimming pared 5 bases from V and 7 bases from J, leaving 24 bases between. This CDR3 has 16 residues. The germline gives CDR1 MDHEN, CDR2 SYDVKM. The CDR3 DNA is TGTGCCAGCAGTAGCCCGGGGGCGCGGATGGGGTGGGAGCAGTACTTC. It encodes CASSSPGARMGWEQYF.

This CDR3 reads CASSFLRGSNQPQHF. Written as DNA, the CDR3 is TGTGCCAGCAGCTTCCTAAGGGGGAGCAATCAGCCCCAGCATTTT. This chain joins TRBV5-8 and TRBJ1-5; D perhaps matches TRBD1 (6 bases). Germline CDR1 reads SGHTS; CDR2 reads YDEGEE. The CDR3 loop spans 15 amino acids. The ends were cut back, 2 bases at V and 1 base at J, with 10 bases in the middle.